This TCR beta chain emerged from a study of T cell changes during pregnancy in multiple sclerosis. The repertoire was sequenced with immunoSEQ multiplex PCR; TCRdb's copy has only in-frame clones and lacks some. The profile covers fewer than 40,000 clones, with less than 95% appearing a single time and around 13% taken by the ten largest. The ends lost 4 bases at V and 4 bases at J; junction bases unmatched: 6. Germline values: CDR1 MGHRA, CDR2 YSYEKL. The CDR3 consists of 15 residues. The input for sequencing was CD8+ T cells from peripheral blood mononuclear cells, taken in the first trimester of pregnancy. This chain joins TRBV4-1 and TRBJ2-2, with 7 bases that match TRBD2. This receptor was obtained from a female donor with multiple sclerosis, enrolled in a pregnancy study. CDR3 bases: TGCGCCAGCAGCCTGGGGGGGAGTAGCACCGGGGAGCTGTTTTTT. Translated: CASSLGGSSTGELFF.